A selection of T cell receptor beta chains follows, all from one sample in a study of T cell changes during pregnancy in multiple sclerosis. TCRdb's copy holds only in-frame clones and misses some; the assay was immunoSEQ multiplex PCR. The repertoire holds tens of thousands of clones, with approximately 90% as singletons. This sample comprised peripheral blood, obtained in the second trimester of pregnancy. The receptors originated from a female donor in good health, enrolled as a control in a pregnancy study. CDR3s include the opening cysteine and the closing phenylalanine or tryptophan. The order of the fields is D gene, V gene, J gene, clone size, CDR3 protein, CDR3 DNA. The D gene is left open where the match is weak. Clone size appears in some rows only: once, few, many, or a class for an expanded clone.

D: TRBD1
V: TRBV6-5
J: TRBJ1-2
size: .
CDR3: CASTGQGLSGYTF
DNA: TGTGCCAGTACTGGACAGGGGTTGTCTGGCTACACCTTC

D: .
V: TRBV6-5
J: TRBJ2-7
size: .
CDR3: CASSLGWSGEQYF
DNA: TGTGCCAGCAGTCTGGGGTGGTCGGGGGAGCAGTACTTC

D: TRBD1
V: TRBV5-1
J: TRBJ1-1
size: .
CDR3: CASSFGTGHMNTEAFF
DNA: TGCGCCAGCAGCTTCGGGACAGGGCACATGAACACTGAAGCTTTCTTT

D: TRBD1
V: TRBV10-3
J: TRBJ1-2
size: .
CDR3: CAISVEGAYGYTF
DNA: TGTGCCATCAGTGTCGAGGGGGCCTATGGCTACACCTTC

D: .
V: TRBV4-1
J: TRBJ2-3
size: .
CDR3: CASSQVYGGPKDTQYF
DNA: TGCGCCAGCAGCCAAGTCTACGGGGGGCCTAAAGATACGCAGTATTTT

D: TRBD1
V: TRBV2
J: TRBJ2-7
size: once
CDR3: CAILLGQGVDEQYF
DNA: TGTGCCATCCTTCTGGGACAGGGTGTCGACGAGCAGTACTTC

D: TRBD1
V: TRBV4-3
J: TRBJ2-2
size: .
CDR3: CASSQAPRTGGYANTGELFF
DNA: TGCGCCAGCAGCCAAGCCCCGCGGACAGGGGGATACGCGAACACCGGGGAGCTGTTTTTT

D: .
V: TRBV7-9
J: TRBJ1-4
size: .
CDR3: CASSLRGKDEKLFF
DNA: TGTGCCAGCAGCTTAAGGGGGAAGGATGAAAAACTGTTTTTT

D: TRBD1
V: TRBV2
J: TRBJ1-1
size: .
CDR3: CAIHRGNTEAFF
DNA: TGTGCCATACACAGGGGGAACACTGAAGCTTTCTTT

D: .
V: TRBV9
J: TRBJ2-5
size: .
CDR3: CASSVAFQETQYF
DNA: TGTGCCAGCAGCGTAGCCTTCCAAGAGACCCAGTACTTC

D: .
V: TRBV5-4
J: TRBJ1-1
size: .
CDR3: CASSLDSLNTEAFF
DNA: TGTGCCAGCAGCTTGGACTCACTGAACACTGAAGCTTTCTTT

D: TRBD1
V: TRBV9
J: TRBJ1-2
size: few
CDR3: CASSVEGQGHGYTF
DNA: TGTGCCAGCAGCGTAGAGGGACAGGGGCACGGCTACACCTTC

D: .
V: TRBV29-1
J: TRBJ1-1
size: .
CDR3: CSVSSTDTEAFF
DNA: TGCAGCGTTTCCTCCACGGACACTGAAGCTTTCTTT

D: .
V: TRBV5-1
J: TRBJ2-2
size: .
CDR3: CASSLSVGGELFF
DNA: TGCGCCAGCAGCTTGTCGGTCGGGGGGGAGCTGTTTTTT

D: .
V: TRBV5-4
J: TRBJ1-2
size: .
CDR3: CASSSPGRVNYGYTF
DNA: TGTGCCAGCAGCTCCCCGGGCAGGGTCAACTATGGCTACACCTTC

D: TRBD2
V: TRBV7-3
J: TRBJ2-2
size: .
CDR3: CASSLNRLGGTNTGELFF
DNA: TGTGCCAGCAGCTTAAATCGTCTCGGGGGGACGAACACCGGGGAGCTGTTTTTT

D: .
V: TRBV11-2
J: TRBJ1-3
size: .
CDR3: CASSLGGQGNTIYF
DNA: TGTGCCAGCAGCTTAGGAGGGCAAGGAAACACCATATATTTT

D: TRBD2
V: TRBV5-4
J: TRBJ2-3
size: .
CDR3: CASSFREVFTDTQYF
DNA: TGTGCCAGCAGCTTTCGGGAGGTTTTCACAGATACGCAGTATTTT

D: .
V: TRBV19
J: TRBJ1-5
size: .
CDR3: CASSPGPGLGNQPQHF
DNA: TGTGCCAGTAGTCCGGGTCCGGGTCTCGGCAATCAGCCCCAGCATTTT

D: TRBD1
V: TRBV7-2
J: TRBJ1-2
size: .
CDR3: CASRRQGASGNYGYTF
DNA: TGTGCCAGCAGAAGACAGGGGGCGTCGGGTAACTATGGCTACACCTTC

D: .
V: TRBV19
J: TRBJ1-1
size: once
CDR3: CASKVAGTEAFF
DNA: TGTGCCAGTAAGGTGGCAGGAACTGAAGCTTTCTTT

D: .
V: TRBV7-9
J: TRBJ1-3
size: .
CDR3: CASSPSSGNTIYF
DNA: TGTGCCAGCAGCCCCTCCTCTGGAAACACCATATATTTT

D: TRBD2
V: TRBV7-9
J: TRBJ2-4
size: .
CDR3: CASSLSRGGAKNIQYF
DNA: TGTGCCAGCAGCTTGAGTCGGGGGGGAGCCAAAAACATTCAGTACTTC

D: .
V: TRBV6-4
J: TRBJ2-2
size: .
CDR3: CASSLHRYTNTGELFF
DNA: TGTGCCAGCAGCCTTCACAGGTACACGAACACCGGGGAGCTGTTTTTT

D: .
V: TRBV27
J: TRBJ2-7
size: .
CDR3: CASSYSISYEQYF
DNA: TGTGCCAGCAGTTACTCGATCTCCTACGAGCAGTACTTC

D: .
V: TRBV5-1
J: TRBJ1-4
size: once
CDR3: CASSYLGGIEEKLFF
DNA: TGCGCCAGCAGCTACTTAGGGGGTATAGAGGAAAAACTGTTTTTT

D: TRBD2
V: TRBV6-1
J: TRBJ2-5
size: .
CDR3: CASSGSGGAQETQYF
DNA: TGTGCCAGCTCCGGCAGCGGGGGGGCCCAAGAGACCCAGTACTTC

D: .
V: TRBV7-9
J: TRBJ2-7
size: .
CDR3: CASSPRPSDEQYF
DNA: TGTGCCAGCAGCCCGCGGCCTTCCGACGAGCAGTACTTC

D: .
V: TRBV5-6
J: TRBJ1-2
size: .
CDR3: CASRQRQISLLGYTF
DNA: TGTGCCAGCAGACAAAGACAGATCTCCCTTTTGGGCTACACCTTC

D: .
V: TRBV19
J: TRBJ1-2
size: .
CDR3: CASSVYREANYGYTF
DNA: TGTGCCAGTAGTGTATACAGGGAAGCTAACTATGGCTACACCTTC

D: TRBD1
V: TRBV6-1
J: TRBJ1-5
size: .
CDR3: CASSDGTGGHQPQHF
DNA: TGTGCCAGCAGTGATGGGACAGGGGGTCATCAGCCCCAGCATTTT

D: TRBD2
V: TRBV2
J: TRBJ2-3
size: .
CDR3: CASSGTSGARGYF
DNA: TGTGCCAGCAGTGGGACTAGCGGGGCCCGTGGGTATTTT

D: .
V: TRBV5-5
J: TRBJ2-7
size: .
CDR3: CASSLTALYEQYF
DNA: TGTGCCAGCAGCTTGACAGCCTTATACGAGCAGTACTTC

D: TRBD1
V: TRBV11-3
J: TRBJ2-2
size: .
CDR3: CASSTRQGNTGELFF
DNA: TGTGCCAGCAGCACCCGACAGGGGAACACCGGGGAGCTGTTTTTT

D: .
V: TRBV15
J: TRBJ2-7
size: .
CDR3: CATSRVGLYEQYF
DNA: TGTGCCACCAGCAGAGTGGGGCTCTACGAGCAGTACTTC

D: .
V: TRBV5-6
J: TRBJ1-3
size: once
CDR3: CASSLQQGRFGNTIYF
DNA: TGTGCCAGCAGCTTGCAGCAGGGGCGCTTTGGAAACACCATATATTTT

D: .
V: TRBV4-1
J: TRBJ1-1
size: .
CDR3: CASSQPGQQPKAFF
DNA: TGCGCCAGCAGCCAACCTGGACAGCAGCCTAAAGCTTTCTTT

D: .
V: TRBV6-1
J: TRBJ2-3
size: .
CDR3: CASSDPQALSDTQYF
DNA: TGTGCCAGCAGTGATCCTCAAGCACTTTCAGATACGCAGTATTTT

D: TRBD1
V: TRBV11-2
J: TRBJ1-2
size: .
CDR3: CASRYSVGQENYGYTF
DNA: TGTGCCAGCAGATATAGCGTTGGACAGGAGAACTATGGCTACACCTTC

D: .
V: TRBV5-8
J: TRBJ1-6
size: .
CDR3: CASENRGSYNSPLHF
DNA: TGTGCCAGCGAGAATAGGGGCTCCTATAATTCACCCCTCCACTTT

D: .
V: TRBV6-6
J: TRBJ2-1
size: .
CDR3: CASTPRVEPYNEQFF
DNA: TGTGCCAGCACCCCACGGGTGGAGCCCTACAATGAGCAGTTCTTC

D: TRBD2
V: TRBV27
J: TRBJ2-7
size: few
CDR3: CASSLDPLAGVYEQYF
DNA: TGTGCCAGCAGCTTAGACCCACTAGCGGGGGTGTACGAGCAGTACTTC

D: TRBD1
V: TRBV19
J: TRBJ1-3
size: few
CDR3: CASSIPGQGAGNTIYF
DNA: TGTGCCAGTAGTATTCCGGGACAGGGGGCTGGAAACACCATATATTTT

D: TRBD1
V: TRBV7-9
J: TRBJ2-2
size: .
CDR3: CASSRRQGGPGELFF
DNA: TGTGCCAGCAGCCGCCGACAGGGTGGACCCGGGGAGCTGTTTTTT